This T cell receptor beta chain appears in the sequencing data of a study of cytotoxic CD8 clonotypes in ibrutinib-treated CLL. In the study overall: Response sampling came at median approximately twelve months of treatment, ranging roughly 6 to 40 months.

This CDR3 has 13 amino acids. Germline CDR1 reads SGHTA; CDR2 reads FQGTGA. V gave up 2 bases and J gave up 3 bases, with 8 bases separating them. TCR beta libraries used roughly 1.9 micrograms of DNA from cryopreserved PBMCs. Deep sequencing aimed at 1 in 200,000 to 1 in 1 million T cells' resolution. Some clones are missing from TCRdb's copy, which holds only in-frame ones; the method was immunoSEQ multiplex PCR. The sample has around 310,000 clones, just under 80% seen once. This clonotype was sampled from a human donor with chronic lymphocytic leukemia. This chain uses TRBV7-3 with TRBJ2-7; D unresolved. The source was PBMCs, collected before ibrutinib treatment. The CDR3 sequence is CASSLGVHYEQYF. CDR3 in DNA: TGTGCCAGCAGCTTAGGGGTTCACTACGAGCAGTACTTC.